This T cell receptor (beta chain) comes out of a study of regulatory T cells in long-lasting Graves disease. This CDR3 has 14 residues. CDR1 MNHEY and CDR2 SVGEGT come from the germline V gene. Sample time point: persistent/refractory GD, antithyroid drugs over 5 years with positive TRAb. The TCR library was made from RNA extracted from PBMCs. Concerning this clonotype: The junction shows a germline mismatch at one end, possibly a read error.

Arm-PCR of CDR3 regions and iRepertoire HTBI primers were used to build TCR beta libraries. TCRdb fed the multiplex PCR reads into MiXCR, producing one record per CDR3 protein. Of roughly 500,000 distinct CDR3 sequences detected, about a fifth appear once; the ten largest clones hold roughly 7.1%. The sequencing used peripheral blood mononuclear cells (PBMCs), collected when the disease was refractory, from a patient treated with antithyroid drugs. V usage is TRBV6-2 or TRBV6-3 and J usage is TRBJ2-5; D is undetermined. The TCR comes from a female donor with Graves disease. CDR3 DNA sequence: TGTACCAGCAGTTCCTCTCAAGTTCTCGAGACCCAGTACTTC. It codes for CTSSSSQVLETQYF.